The subject of this entry is one TCR beta chain. What it recognizes is unknown. This specimen comes from a study of shared clonotypes between healthy human individuals. Donors were healthy HIV-negative adults without recently reported acute infections or vaccinations. Investigators divided CD4+ cells into CD45RA+ naive and CD45RA-negative memory subsets. This CDR3 is 14 amino acids long. V was clipped by 4 bases and J by 6 bases, with 15 bases between them. CDR1 and CDR2 from the germline V gene are SGHNT and YYREEE (reference sequence). Assay used: immunoSEQ multiplex PCR; TCRdb lists only in-frame clones, some missing. The sample shows hundreds of thousands of clones, about 96% of them seen only once. Study outcomes and limitations: Memory subsets generally showed smaller estimated richness than naive subsets did. Clonotype sharing among donors was thought likely to change with sequencing depth.

This TCR was recovered from a woman aged 30 to 39 in good health. This rearrangement joins TRBV5-4 to TRBJ2-3; D call uncertain. Sequencing was carried out using naive CD4+ T cells sorted from blood. Subset noted: CD45RA+ positively selected. CDR3 protein: CASSTGPPRDTQYF. CDR3 DNA: TGTGCCAGCAGCACGGGCCCCCCGCGCGATACGCAGTATTTT.